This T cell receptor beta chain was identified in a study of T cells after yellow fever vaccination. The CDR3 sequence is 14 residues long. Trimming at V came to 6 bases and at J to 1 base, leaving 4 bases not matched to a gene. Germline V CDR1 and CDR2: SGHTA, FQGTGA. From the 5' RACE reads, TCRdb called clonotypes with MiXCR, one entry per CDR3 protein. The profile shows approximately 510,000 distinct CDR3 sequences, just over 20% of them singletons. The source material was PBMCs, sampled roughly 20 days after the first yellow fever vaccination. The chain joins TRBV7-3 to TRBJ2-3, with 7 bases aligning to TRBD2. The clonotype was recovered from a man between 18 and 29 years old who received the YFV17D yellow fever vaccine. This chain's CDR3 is CASSRTRGTDTQYF. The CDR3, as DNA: TGTGCCAGCAGTCGGACTAGGGGCACAGATACGCAGTATTTT.